These T cell receptor beta chains were read from a single sample in a study of metastatic and nonmetastatic thyroid tumors. Through MiXCR, TCRdb re-clonotyped the PCR reads. The profile covers about 64,000 clones, with about 16% appearing a single time and roughly a tenth taken by the ten largest. The material sequenced was blood. These receptors were taken from a male donor with papillary thyroid cancer or a benign thyroid nodule (not recorded which). Some clones in this sample may be carry-over from other donors' samples. CDR3s leave out the opening cysteine and the closing phenylalanine or tryptophan.

v_call	j_call	cdr3_aa
TRBV5-6	TRBJ1-2	ASSFWGGRHYGYT
TRBV20-1	TRBJ2-3	SARDIPGFSADTQY
TRBV20-1	TRBJ1-5	SARDRYGYYSNQPQH
TRBV5-8	TRBJ1-1	ASSVQGYTEAF
TRBV21-1	TRBJ2-3	ASSAGGDQSSRTDTQY
TRBV28	TRBJ1-1	ASSTPLQGVIGAF
TRBV18	TRBJ2-3	ASSSRLTSSTYTQY
TRBV5-1	TRBJ1-5	ASSLGVVAGGSNQPQH
TRBV24-1	TRBJ2-2	ATSDFDGASYTGELF
TRBV12-3/TRBV12-4	TRBJ1-2	ASSFSSGVLYGYT
TRBV7-2	TRBJ2-5	ASAADGQETQY
TRBV5-4	TRBJ2-7	ASSSPGLTGEQY
TRBV11-2	TRBJ2-3	ASSGGLAGGPATQY
TRBV20-1	TRBJ1-2	SATRVWGDYGYT
TRBV20-1	TRBJ2-2	SSRDNTGELF